The 20 T cell receptor beta chains below come from one sample, sequenced in a study of T cells in tuberculosis (dated by TCRdb to 2017 to 2018). Library prep was done by the immunoSEQ multiplex PCR assay. The immuneACCESS repertoire file appears here via TCRdb, limited to in-frame rearrangements. These files lack a portion of the clones; in checked studies, under half of the deficit traces to unresolved V genes, and the cause of the others is not known. This sample holds 30,000 to 35,000 clones; more than 85% were observed only once. The biggest ten clones account for about 2.2% of the sample. The sample was PBMCs. The receptors come from a donor under 30 with latent tuberculosis or without tuberculosis infection.

This chain links TRBV5-4 with TRBJ1-5, with TRBD1 matching over 9 bases. The length of the CDR3 is 16 residues. CDR1 and CDR2 (germline): SGHNT, YYREEE (reference sequence). The V segment lost 0 bases and the J segment 2 bases; nucleotides outside the gene matches: 3. CDR3 region: CASSLAGTGRNQPQHF. Written as DNA, the CDR3 is TGTGCCAGCAGCTTGGCCGGGACAGGGCGCAATCAGCCCCAGCATTTT. Together with reference TRBV5-4 and TRBJ1-5, the CDR3 gives the full variable domain: ETGVTQSPTHLIKTRGQQVTLRCSSQSGHNTVSWYQQALGQGPQFIFQYYREEENGRGNFPPRFSGLQFPNYSSELNVNALELDDSALYLCASSLAGTGRNQPQHFGDGTRLSIL.

This chain joins TRBV9 and TRBJ2-1; 8 bases are a match to TRBD2. CDR1 and CDR2 (germline): SGDLS, YYNGEE. CDR3 length equals 16 residues. Germline trimming cut 1 base from V and 6 bases from J; bases unmatched to any gene: 9. CDR3 in amino acids: CASSVNGRAAGNEQFF. CDR3 DNA sequence: TGTGCCAGCAGCGTAAACGGGAGGGCCGCCGGCAATGAGCAGTTCTTC.

The chain links TRBV6-6 to TRBJ1-2; 7 bases match TRBD1. The germline gives CDR1 MNHNY, CDR2 SVGAGI (reference sequence). The CDR3 is made up of 14 amino acids. Trimming cost V 5 bases and J 2 bases; bases outside gene matches: 5. The CDR3 is CASSPRQGNYGYTF. The CDR3 DNA reads TGTGCCAGCAGTCCCCGACAGGGCAACTATGGCTACACCTTC.

This clone has just a few counts. The chain's CDR3 is CATGQAGGIGYGYTF. Here the CDR3 DNA reads TGTGCCACCGGACAGGCTGGGGGTATTGGCTATGGCTACACCTTC. V and J are TRBV6-6 and TRBJ1-2, with 7 bases identical to TRBD1. This CDR3 region has 15 residues. The germline V gene encodes CDR1 MNHNY and CDR2 SVGAGI (reference sequence). The V gene end was trimmed by 10 bases and the J gene end by 4 bases; junction bases not matched to a gene: 15.

The chain combines TRBV5-1 with TRBJ1-1; the D is unclear. Germline assignment: CDR1 SGHRS and CDR2 YFSETQ. V lost 5 bases and J lost 5, with 16 bases in between. This CDR3 has 14 residues. The CDR3 bases are TGCGCCAGCAGTCGCGGGCACGGGGAGACTGAAGCTTTCTTT. Translated, it gives CASSRGHGETEAFF.

The V call is TRBV4-1, the J call TRBJ2-2, with 7 nucleotides matching TRBD2. CDR1 MGHRA and CDR2 YSYEKL come from the germline V gene. V lost 4 bases and J lost 6; bases outside the gene matches: 17. CDR3 size: 18 residues. The DNA for the CDR3 is TGCGCCAGCAGCCGAGAGTTAATAGGGGAGGGCCGGGCCGGGGAGCTGTTTTTT. Translating it yields CASSRELIGEGRAGELFF.

The V call is TRBV7-9, the J call TRBJ2-1; 7 bases map to TRBD2. V was pared by 2 bases and J by 5 bases, with 6 bases of the junction left unmatched. CDR3 size: 15 residues. Germline CDR1 and CDR2: SEHNR and FQNEAQ (reference sequence). The CDR3 protein is CASSLRASGNNEQFF. In DNA form, the CDR3 reads TGTGCCAGCAGCTTAAGGGCTAGCGGTAACAATGAGCAGTTCTTC.

The chain employs TRBV5-8 and TRBJ2-5; 8 nucleotides agree with TRBD1. This CDR3 has 12 residues. Germline V gene data show CDR1 as SGHTS and CDR2 as YDEGEE. Germline trimming cut 4 bases from V and 5 bases from J; bases unmatched to any gene: 1. Written as DNA, the CDR3 is TGTGCCAGCAGCCGACAGGGGGAGACCCAGTACTTC. It specifies CASSRQGETQYF.

V and J are TRBV19 and TRBJ2-7; D may be TRBD2 (5 bases). The V and J ends lost 4 bases and 6 bases respectively, with 16 bases between them. Germline CDR1 LNHDA, CDR2 SQIVND (reference sequence). The CDR3 runs to 14 residues. The CDR3 is CASSNGGPLAEQYF. The CDR3 nucleotides are TGTGCCAGTAGTAACGGAGGTCCCCTTGCCGAGCAGTACTTC.

The chain uses TRBV14 and TRBJ2-5, with a weak D call TRBD1 (5 bases). This CDR3 region has 13 residues. In germline, CDR1 is SGHDN, CDR2 FVKESK. V was clipped by 0 bases and J by 3 bases, with 5 bases between them. The DNA of the CDR3 is TGTGCCAGCAGCCAAGAAGGGGAAGAGACCCAGTACTTC. This sequence encodes CASSQEGEETQYF.

The chain carries TRBV4-2 and TRBJ1-1, with 10 positions matching TRBD1. The CDR3 consists of 16 residues. V lost 4 bases, J lost 2 bases, and 7 bases stayed unmatched. Germline CDR1 reads LGHNA; CDR2 reads YNFKEQ. Written as DNA, the CDR3 is TGTGCCAGCAGCCCCCGGACAGGGGGGGGAAACACTGAAGCTTTCTTT. Translating gives CASSPRTGGGNTEAFF.

The rearrangement links TRBV2 to TRBJ2-4, with 13 bases aligning to TRBD2. The CDR3 spans 15 residues. J gave up 6 bases and V 5 bases, and 4 bases lay outside the gene matches. From germline, CDR1 is SNHLY and CDR2 FYNNEI. CDR3 sequence reads: CASSLTSGGSNIQYF. CDR3 DNA sequence: TGTGCCAGCAGTCTGACTAGCGGGGGGTCAAACATTCAGTACTTC.

V and J are TRBV28 and TRBJ1-1; D ambiguous. Germline V gene lookup returns CDR1 MDHEN and CDR2 SYDVKM. Trimming removed 3 bases from V and 7 bases from J, with 12 bases in between. The length of the CDR3 is 13 residues. This chain's CDR3 is CASSFGAILEAFF. Here the CDR3 DNA reads TGTGCCAGCAGTTTCGGAGCGATTCTTGAAGCTTTCTTT.

The chain has TRBV6-1 and TRBJ2-4; perhaps TRBD1 as D (5 bases). Trimming removed 3 bases from V and 2 bases from J, with 11 bases in between. This CDR3 region has 15 residues. The germline V gene encodes CDR1 MNHNS and CDR2 SASEGT. The CDR3 loop reads CASSEAGHPKNIQYF. The DNA for the CDR3 is TGTGCCAGCAGTGAGGCAGGGCACCCCAAAAACATTCAGTACTTC.

A single count supports this clone. The gene calls are TRBV13 and TRBJ2-1; the D is unclear. Between the trimmed V and J ends, which lost 1 base and 6 bases, there was a span of 4 bases. This CDR3 has 12 residues. Germline V gene sequence: CDR1 PRHDT, CDR2 FYEKMQ (reference sequence). CDR3 DNA: TGTGCCAGCAGCTTAGCCTTCAATGAGCAGTTCTTC. As protein: CASSLAFNEQFF.

CDR3 region: CASSYGGTVFGYTF. Here the CDR3 DNA reads TGTGCCAGCAGTTACGGGGGGACAGTGTTTGGCTACACCTTC. The V and J genes are TRBV6-5 and TRBJ1-2, with 7 bases that match TRBD1. J gave up 7 bases and V 2 bases, and 7 bases lay outside the gene matches. The length of the CDR3 is 14 residues. Germline CDR1 reads MNHEY; CDR2 reads SVGAGI.

The V gene is TRBV9, the J gene TRBJ2-7; 9 bases are a match to TRBD1. Per germline, CDR1 SGDLS and CDR2 YYNGEE. CDR3 size: 15 residues. V trimming: 4 bases; J trimming: 3 bases; junction bases outside the gene matches: 8. The CDR3 coding sequence is TGTGCCAGCAGCACCCAGGGACAGGGCGTCTACGAGCAGTACTTC. Amino acid sequence: CASSTQGQGVYEQYF.

The gene calls are TRBV28 and TRBJ2-5; TRBD2 agrees at 8 bases. V lost 7 bases and J lost 7; bases outside the gene matches: 14. The germline V gene encodes CDR1 MDHEN and CDR2 SYDVKM. The CDR3 has 15 amino acids. The CDR3 nucleotides are TGTGCCAGCACAATAACTAGCGGAGAGGGACGGACCCAGTACTTC. Protein product: CASTITSGEGRTQYF.

This chain connects TRBV5-1 to TRBJ2-1; 8 bases are a match to TRBD1. Germline V lookup: CDR1 SGHRS, CDR2 YFSETQ. Unmatched junction bases numbered 9, after V lost 6 bases and J lost 10 bases. This CDR3 spans 13 amino acids. The CDR3 coding sequence is TGCGCCAGCACCCAGGGGGCGGTTGGGGAGCAGTTCTTC. It specifies CASTQGAVGEQFF. Full variable domain (missing parts from reference TRBV5-1 and TRBJ2-1): KAGVTQTPRYLIKTRGQQVTLSCSPISGHRSVSWYQQTPGQGLQFLFEYFSETQRNKGNFPGRFSGRQFSNSRSEMNVSTLELGDSALYLCASTQGAVGEQFFGPGTRLTVL.

In this sample, this clone turned up once. The chain carries TRBV5-6 and TRBJ2-7; possibly TRBD2 for D (5 bases). V was pared by 4 bases and J by 5 bases, with 10 bases between. CDR1 is SGHDT, CDR2 YYEEEE, per germline. This CDR3 comprises 12 residues. The CDR3 region is CASSTQLDEQYF. The CDR3 bases are TGTGCCAGCAGCACTCAACTAGACGAGCAGTACTTC.